The sequence of this T cell receptor beta chain was determined in a study of T cell responses to AZD1222 COVID-19 vaccine. Overall study context: Pooled samples include second doses given at about 4 or 12 weeks.

Data came from immunoSEQ multiplex PCR; TCRdb stores just in-frame clones and leaves some out. The top ten clones hold about 15% of a sample with approximately 90,000 clones, roughly 88% of them seen once. A note on this clone: Antigen: not known.

General observations from the study: None of the repertoires were sampled until the peak T cell response had passed. After two AZD1222 doses, spike-specific TCR breadth and depth rose versus day 0. Unmutated variant regions are reportedly the target of nearly half of TCRs that are spike-specific.

Trimming pared 0 bases from V and 0 bases from J, leaving 6 bases between. Germline CDR1 is MNHNS and CDR2 is SASEGT. CDR3 length: 15 amino acids. Sequenced here: peripheral blood, sampled on day 0 of AZD1222 vaccination. The receptor comes from an adult in good health. This rearrangement joins TRBV6-1 to TRBJ1-3; D is unresolved. The CDR3 reads CASSEARHSGNTIYF. CDR3 DNA: TGTGCCAGCAGTGAAGCGCGGCACTCTGGAAACACCATATATTTT.